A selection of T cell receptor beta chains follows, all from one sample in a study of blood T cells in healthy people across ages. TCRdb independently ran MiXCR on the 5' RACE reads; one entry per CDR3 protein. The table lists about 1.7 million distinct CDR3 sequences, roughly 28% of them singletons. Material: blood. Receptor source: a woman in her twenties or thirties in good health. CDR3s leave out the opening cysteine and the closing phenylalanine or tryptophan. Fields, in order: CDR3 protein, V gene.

ASSYRDKQF | TRBV28
ASSLEYYQETQY | TRBV7-2
SASKGYDEQF | TRBV20-1
ASSSRVNQPQH | TRBV27
ASSLALAGAGEQY | TRBV7-2
ASSLRPLEQGSTDTQY | TRBV5-1
ASSLGSRRLYEQY | TRBV28
ASSIWDSAHLASGRVRYEQF | TRBV19
ATMLAGDDEQY | TRBV24-1
ASSVLAGGGSYNEQF | TRBV9
ASSRTDSSGANVLT | TRBV28
ASSPEWETQY | TRBV5-1
ASSQEGGEYGYT | TRBV4-2
ASSFVYYEQY | TRBV7-2
ASSQDFLTKNIQY | TRBV4-1
ASSSGMRGETQY | TRBV4-1
ASSRGGIEQY | TRBV2
ASSQSGTGEGQPQH | TRBV2
ASSKFVLASSYERY | TRBV21-1
ASSQENSGLYEQY | TRBV4-3
ASSSPGNTYEQY | TRBV6-5
AWNNLGGPLH | TRBV30
ASTYSGSSYNEQF | TRBV10-2
SAREGARRPQH | TRBV20-1
ASRNRRGSGNTIY | TRBV6-4
AISESYDQETQY | TRBV10-3
ASSWVSAEAF | TRBV7-2
SARDPGLAGVSSYNEQF | TRBV20-1
ASSPQGGVNTEAF | TRBV28
ASSFTIGGTATDTQY | TRBV5-1
ASSLKGGRYEQY | TRBV3-1
AWSWGQYYEQY | TRBV30